This note documents a single T cell receptor (beta chain) sequence. Its antigen remains unidentified. The data stem from a study of cytomegalovirus exposure and HLA in healthy donors. Study-level information: Researchers found that roughly 80% of 300 to 450 genotyped donors fell within the Caucasian-associated ancestry cluster.

A multiplex PCR was run with 60 Vbeta primers and 13 Jbeta primers. Libraries were prepared by immunoSEQ multiplex PCR; TCRdb keeps only in-frame clonotypes and omits some of them. The table has some 200,000 clones, 79% seen once. V lost 5 bases and J 1 base, leaving 17 bases between the germline ends. CDR3 length: 16 amino acids. CDR1 is SGHVS, CDR2 FNYEAQ, per germline. Study-level results: The authors excluded some V segments, including TRBV6-2 and TRBV6-3, as indistinguishable. With later analysis, a missense DCLRE1C variant became linked to TCR beta V- and J-gene trimming. Using a false discovery rate of 0.05, a later analysis showed that 15,000 to 20,000 TCR beta sequences were associated with HLA alleles.

Specimen: PBMCs. The TCR was taken from a girl aged 5-17 years in good health and CMV-seropositive. This rearrangement joins TRBV7-6 to TRBJ1-1; D possibly corresponds to TRBD1 (6 bases). This chain's CDR3 is CASSQGASGANTEAFF. In DNA, the CDR3 is TGTGCCAGCAGCCAAGGGGCGTCAGGGGCGAACACTGAAGCTTTCTTT. The full variable domain, completed using reference TRBV7-6 and TRBJ1-1, is GAGVSQSPRYKVTKRGQDVALRCDPISGHVSLYWYRQALGQGPEFLTYFNYEAQQDKSGLPNDRFSAERPEGSISTLTIQRTEQRDSAMYRCASSQGASGANTEAFFGQGTRLTVV.